A selection of T cell receptor beta chains follows, all from one sample in a study of sequential checkpoint blockade in melanoma. Clones were read by immunoSEQ multiplex PCR, and TCRdb kept only the in-frame ones, dropping some. This table holds 2,500 or so clones, 25% to 30% found once. Sequenced material: tumor tissue (inferred from file names), taken from a patient given nivolumab and ipilimumab in sequence. The receptors shown here come from a human donor with melanoma. The conserved cysteine and the conserved F or W are not part of the CDR3 here. The order of the fields is V gene, J gene, D gene, CDR3 protein. A D gene is named only where the DNA matches it firmly.

>TRBV29-1|TRBJ2-3|TRBD1
SVETRQGAVDTQY
>TRBV5-1|TRBJ1-2|-
ASSFGKGNYGYT
>TRBV11-3|TRBJ2-1|TRBD1
ASRPTQGATHNEQF
>TRBV19|TRBJ1-2|TRBD1
ASSIDLQTGGYGYT
>TRBV11-3|TRBJ1-6|-
ASSLEPLGSPLH
>TRBV19|TRBJ1-1|-
ASAPLSNTEAF
>TRBV6-8|TRBJ1-1|-
ASSYGTTEAF
>TRBV19|TRBJ1-5|TRBD1
ASTQRTGGNQPQH
>TRBV9|TRBJ2-3|TRBD2
ASSSNIQRGDTDTQY
>TRBV11-3|TRBJ2-3|TRBD2
ASRTPGTSGGEADTQY
>TRBV11-3|TRBJ2-5|-
ASSLTGNQETQY
>TRBV5-1|TRBJ2-2|-
ASTVVGGDTGELF
>TRBV6-8|TRBJ1-2|TRBD1
ASSVGTDGYT